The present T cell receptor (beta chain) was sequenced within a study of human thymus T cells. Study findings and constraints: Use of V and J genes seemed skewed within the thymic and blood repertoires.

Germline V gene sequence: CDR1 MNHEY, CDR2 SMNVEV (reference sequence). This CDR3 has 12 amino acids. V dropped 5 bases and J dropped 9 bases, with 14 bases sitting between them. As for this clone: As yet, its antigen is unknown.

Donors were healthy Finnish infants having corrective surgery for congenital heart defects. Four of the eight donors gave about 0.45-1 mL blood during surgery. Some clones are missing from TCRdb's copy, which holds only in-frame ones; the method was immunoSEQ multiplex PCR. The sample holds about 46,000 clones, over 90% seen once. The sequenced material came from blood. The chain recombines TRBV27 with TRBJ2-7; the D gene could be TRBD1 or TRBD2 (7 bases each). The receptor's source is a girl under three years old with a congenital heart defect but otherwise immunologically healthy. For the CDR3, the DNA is TGTGCCAGCAGTCAGGGGGGGACCAGGCAGTACTTC. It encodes CASSQGGTRQYF.